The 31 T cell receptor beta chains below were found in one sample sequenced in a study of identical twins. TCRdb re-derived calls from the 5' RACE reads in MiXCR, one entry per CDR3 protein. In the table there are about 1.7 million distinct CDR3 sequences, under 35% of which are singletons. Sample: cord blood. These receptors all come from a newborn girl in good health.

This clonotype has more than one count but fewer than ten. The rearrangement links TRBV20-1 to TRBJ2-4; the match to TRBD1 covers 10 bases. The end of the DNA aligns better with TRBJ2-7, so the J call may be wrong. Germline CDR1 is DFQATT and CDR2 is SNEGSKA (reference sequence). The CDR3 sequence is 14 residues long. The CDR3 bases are TGCAGTGCTACCAGACAGGGGGCAAGGAACGAGCAGTACTTC. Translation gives CSATRQGARNEQYF.

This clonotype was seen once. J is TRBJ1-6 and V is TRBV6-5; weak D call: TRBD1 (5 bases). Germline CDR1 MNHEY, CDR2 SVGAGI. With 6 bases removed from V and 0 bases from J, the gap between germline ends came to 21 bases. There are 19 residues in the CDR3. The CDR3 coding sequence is TGTGCCAGCAGCCTTACTATTGGACAACCGAGCTCCTATAATTCACCCCTCCACTTT. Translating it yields CASSLTIGQPSSYNSPLHF.

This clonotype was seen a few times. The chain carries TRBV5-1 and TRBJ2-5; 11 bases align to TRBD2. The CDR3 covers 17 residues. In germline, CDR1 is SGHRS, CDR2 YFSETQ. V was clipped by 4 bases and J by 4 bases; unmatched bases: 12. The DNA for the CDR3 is TGCGCCAGCAGCCCGGGACTAGCGGTTAATCTCGGAGAGACCCAGTACTTC. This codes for CASSPGLAVNLGETQYF.

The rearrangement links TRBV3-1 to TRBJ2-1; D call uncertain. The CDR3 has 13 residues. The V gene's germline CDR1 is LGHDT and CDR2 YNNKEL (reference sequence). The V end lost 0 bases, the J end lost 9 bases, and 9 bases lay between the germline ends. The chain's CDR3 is CASSQEARGEQFF. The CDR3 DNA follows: TGTGCCAGCAGCCAAGAGGCTAGAGGTGAGCAGTTCTTC.

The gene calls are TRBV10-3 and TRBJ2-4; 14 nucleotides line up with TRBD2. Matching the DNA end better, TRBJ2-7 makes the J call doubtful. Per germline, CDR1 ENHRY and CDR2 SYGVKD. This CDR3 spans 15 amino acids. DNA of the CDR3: TGTGCCATCGGGGGACTAGCGGGAGTAGGGAGCGAGCAGTACTTC. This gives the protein CAIGGLAGVGSEQYF.

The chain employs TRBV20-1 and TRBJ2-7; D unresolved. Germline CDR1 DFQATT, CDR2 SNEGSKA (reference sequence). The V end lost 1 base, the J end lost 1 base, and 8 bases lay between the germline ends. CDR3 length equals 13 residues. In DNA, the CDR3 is TGCAGTGCTAGAGTCTACCGATCCTACGAGCAGTACTTC. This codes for CSARVYRSYEQYF.

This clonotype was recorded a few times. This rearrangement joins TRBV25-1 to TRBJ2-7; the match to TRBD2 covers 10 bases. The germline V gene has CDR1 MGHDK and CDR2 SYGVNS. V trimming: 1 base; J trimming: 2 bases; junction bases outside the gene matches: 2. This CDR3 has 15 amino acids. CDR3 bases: TGTGCCAGCAGTGAATCCGGACTAGCGGCCTACGAGCAGTACTTC. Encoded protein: CASSESGLAAYEQYF.

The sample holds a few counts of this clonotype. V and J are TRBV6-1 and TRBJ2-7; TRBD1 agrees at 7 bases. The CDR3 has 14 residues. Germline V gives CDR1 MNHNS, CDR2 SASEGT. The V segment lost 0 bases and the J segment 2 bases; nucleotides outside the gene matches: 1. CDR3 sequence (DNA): TGTGCCAGCAGTGAAGCCAGGGGGACCTACGAGCAGTACTTC. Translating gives CASSEARGTYEQYF.

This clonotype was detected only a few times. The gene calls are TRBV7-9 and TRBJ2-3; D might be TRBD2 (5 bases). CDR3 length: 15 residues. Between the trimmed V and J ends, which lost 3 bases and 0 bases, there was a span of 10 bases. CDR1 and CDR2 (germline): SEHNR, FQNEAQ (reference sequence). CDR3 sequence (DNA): TGTGCCAGCAGCTTCGGAGCGGCTAGCACAGATACGCAGTATTTT. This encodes CASSFGAASTDTQYF.

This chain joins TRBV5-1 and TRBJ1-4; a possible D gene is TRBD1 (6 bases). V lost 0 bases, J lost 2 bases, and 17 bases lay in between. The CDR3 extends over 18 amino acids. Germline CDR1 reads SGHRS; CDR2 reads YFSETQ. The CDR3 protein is CASSLDGGRAGTNEKLFF. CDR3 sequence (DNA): TGCGCCAGCAGCTTGGACGGGGGCAGGGCAGGGACTAATGAAAAACTGTTTTTT. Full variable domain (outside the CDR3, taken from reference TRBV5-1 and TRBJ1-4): KAGVTQTPRYLIKTRGQQVTLSCSPISGHRSVSWYQQTPGQGLQFLFEYFSETQRNKGNFPGRFSGRQFSNSRSEMNVSTLELGDSALYLCASSLDGGRAGTNEKLFFGSGTQLSVL.

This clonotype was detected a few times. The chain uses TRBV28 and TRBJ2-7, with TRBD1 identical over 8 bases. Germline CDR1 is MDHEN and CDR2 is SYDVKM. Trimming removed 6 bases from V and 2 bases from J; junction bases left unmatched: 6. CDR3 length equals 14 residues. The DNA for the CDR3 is TGTGCCAGCAGGCGGACAGGGCCAACCTACGAGCAGTACTTC. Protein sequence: CASRRTGPTYEQYF.

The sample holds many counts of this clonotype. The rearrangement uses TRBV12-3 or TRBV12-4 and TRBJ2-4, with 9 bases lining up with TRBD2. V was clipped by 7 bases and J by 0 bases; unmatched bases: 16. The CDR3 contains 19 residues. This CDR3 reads CASTNNWAGGPLAKNIQYF. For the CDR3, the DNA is TGTGCCAGCACCAATAACTGGGCGGGAGGGCCACTAGCCAAAAACATTCAGTACTTC.

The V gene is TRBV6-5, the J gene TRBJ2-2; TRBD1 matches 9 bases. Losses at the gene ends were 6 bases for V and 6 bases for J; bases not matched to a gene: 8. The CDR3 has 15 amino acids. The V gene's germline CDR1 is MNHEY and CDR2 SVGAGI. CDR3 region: CASRTGQGRAGELFF. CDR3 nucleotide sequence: TGTGCCAGCAGGACGGGACAGGGAAGGGCCGGGGAGCTGTTTTTT.

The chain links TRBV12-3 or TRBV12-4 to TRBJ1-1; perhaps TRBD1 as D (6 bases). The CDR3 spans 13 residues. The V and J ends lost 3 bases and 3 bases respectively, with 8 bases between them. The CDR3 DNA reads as TGTGCCAGCAGTTTTGCAGGGGACACTGAAGCTTTCTTT. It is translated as CASSFAGDTEAFF.

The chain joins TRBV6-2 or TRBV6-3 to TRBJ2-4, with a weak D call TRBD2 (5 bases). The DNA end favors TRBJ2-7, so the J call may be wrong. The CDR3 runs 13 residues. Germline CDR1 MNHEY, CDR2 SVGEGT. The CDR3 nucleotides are TGTGCCAGCAGTCTAAGCGTGCGGGACGAGCAGTACTTC. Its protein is CASSLSVRDEQYF.

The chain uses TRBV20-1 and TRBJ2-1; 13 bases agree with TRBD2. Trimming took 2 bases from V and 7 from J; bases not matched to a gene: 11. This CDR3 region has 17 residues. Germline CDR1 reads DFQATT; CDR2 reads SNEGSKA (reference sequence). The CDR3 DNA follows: TGCAGTGCTAGACCAACCGGGACTAGCGGGGTTGGGAATGAGCAGTTCTTC. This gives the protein CSARPTGTSGVGNEQFF.

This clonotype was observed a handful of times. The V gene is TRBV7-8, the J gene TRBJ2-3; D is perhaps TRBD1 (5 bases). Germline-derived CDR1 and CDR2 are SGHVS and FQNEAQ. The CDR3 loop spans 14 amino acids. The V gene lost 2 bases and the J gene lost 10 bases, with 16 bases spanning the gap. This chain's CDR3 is CASSLNPDSFAQYF. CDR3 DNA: TGTGCCAGCAGCTTAAACCCCGACAGTTTCGCGCAGTATTTT.

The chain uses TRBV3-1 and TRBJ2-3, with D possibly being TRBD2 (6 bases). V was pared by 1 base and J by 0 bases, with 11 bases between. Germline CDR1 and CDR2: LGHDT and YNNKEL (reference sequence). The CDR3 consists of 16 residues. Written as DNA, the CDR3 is TGTGCCAGCAGCCAAGTTTCGGGGGTAAGCACAGATACGCAGTATTTT. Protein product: CASSQVSGVSTDTQYF.

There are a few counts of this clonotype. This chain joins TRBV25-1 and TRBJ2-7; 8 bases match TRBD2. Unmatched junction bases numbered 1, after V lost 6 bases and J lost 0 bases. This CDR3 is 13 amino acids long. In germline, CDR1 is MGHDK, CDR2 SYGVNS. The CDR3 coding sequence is TGTGCCAGCAGAGCGGGGGACTCCTACGAGCAGTACTTC. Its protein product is CASRAGDSYEQYF.

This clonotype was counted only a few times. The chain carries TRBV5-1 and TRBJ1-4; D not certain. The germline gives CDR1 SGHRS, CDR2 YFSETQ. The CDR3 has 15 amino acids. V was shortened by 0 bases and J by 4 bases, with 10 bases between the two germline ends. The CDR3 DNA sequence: TGCGCCAGCAGCTTGGGGTGGTACCTTAATGAAAAACTGTTTTTT. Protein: CASSLGWYLNEKLFF.

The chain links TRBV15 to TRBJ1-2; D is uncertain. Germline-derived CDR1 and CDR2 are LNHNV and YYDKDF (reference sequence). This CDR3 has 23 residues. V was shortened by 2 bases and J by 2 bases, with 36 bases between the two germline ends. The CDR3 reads CATSRWLDLIISGRPSSNYGYTF. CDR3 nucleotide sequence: TGTGCCACCAGCAGATGGTTGGACTTGATAATTTCCGGGCGCCCATCCTCAAACTATGGCTACACCTTC.

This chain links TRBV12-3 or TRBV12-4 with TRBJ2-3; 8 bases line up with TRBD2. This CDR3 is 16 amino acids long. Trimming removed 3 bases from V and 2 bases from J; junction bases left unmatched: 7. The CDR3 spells CASSFKSGRATDTQYF. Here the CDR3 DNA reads TGTGCCAGCAGTTTCAAGAGCGGGAGAGCCACAGATACGCAGTATTTT.

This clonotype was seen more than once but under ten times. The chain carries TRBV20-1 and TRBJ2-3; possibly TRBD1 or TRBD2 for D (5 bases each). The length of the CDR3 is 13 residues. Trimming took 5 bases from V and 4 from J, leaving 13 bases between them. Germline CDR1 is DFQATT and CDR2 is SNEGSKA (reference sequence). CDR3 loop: CSARREGPDTQYF. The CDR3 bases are TGCAGTGCTCGGCGCGAGGGACCAGATACGCAGTATTTT.

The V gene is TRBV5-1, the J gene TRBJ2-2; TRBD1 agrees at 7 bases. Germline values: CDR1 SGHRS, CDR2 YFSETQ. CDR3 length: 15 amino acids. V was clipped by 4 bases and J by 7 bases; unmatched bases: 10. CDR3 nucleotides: TGCGCCAGCAGCCTACCGACAGGGTCAGGCGGGGAGCTGTTTTTT. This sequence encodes CASSLPTGSGGELFF.

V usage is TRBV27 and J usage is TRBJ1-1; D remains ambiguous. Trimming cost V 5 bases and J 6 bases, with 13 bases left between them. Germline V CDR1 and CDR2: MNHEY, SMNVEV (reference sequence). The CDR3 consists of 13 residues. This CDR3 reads CASSLPSWAEAFF. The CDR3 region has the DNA TGTGCCAGCAGTCTACCGTCCTGGGCTGAAGCTTTCTTT.

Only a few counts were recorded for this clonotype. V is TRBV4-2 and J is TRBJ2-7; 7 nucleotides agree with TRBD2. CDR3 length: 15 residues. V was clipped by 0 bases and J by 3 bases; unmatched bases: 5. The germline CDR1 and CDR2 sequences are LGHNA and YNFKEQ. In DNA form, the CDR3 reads TGTGCCAGCAGCCAAGAAGCGGGGCCCATCTACGAGCAGTACTTC. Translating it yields CASSQEAGPIYEQYF.

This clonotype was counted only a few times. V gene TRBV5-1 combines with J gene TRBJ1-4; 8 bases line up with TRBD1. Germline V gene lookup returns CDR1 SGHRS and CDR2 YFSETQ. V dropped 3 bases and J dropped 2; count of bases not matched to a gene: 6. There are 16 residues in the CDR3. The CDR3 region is CASSSGQGPTNEKLFF. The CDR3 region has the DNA TGCGCCAGCAGCTCTGGACAGGGCCCCACTAATGAAAAACTGTTTTTT.

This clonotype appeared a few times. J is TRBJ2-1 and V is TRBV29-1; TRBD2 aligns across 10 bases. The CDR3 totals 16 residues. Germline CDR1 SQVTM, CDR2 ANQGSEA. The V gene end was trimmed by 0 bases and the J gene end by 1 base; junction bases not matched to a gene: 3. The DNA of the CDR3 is TGCAGCGTTGAAGAAACTAGCGGGATATCCTACAATGAGCAGTTCTTC. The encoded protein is CSVEETSGISYNEQFF.

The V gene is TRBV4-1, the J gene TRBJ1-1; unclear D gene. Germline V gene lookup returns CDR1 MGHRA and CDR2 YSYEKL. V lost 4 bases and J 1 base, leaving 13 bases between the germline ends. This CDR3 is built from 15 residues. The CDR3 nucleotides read TGCGCCAGCAGCCGACCCCGGGCCCAGAACACTGAAGCTTTCTTT. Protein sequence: CASSRPRAQNTEAFF.

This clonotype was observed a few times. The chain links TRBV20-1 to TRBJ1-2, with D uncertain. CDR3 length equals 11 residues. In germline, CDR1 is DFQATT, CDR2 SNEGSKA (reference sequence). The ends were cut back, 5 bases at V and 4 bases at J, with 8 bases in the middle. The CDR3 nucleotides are TGCAGTGCTGGGAGGGTCTATGGCTACACCTTC. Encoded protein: CSAGRVYGYTF.

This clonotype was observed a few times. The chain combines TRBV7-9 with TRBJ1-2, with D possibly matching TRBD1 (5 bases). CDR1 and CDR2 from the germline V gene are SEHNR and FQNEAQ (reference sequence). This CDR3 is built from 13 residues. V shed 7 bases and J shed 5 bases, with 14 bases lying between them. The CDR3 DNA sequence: TGTGCCAGCAATCTGCAGGGCGAGTATGGCTACACCTTC. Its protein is CASNLQGEYGYTF. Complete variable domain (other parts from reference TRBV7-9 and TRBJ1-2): DTGVSQNPRHKITKRGQNVTFRCDPISEHNRLYWYRQTLGQGPEFLTYFQNEAQLEKSRLLSDRFSAERPKGSFSTLEIQRTEQGDSAMYLCASNLQGEYGYTFGSGTRLTVV.